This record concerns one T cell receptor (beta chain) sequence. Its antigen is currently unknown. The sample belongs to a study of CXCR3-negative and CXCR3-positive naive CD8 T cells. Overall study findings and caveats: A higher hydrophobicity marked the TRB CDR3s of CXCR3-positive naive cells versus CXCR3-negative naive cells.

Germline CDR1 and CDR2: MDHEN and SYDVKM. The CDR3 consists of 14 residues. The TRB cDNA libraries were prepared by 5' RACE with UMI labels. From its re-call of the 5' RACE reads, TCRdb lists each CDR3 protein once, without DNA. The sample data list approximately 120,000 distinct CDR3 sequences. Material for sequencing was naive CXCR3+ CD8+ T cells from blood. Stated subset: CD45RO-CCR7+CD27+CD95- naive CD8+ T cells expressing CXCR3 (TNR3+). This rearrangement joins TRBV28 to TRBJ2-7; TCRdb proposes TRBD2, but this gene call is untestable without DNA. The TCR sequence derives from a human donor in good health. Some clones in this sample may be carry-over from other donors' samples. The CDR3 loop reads CASSLSGEGYEQYF.